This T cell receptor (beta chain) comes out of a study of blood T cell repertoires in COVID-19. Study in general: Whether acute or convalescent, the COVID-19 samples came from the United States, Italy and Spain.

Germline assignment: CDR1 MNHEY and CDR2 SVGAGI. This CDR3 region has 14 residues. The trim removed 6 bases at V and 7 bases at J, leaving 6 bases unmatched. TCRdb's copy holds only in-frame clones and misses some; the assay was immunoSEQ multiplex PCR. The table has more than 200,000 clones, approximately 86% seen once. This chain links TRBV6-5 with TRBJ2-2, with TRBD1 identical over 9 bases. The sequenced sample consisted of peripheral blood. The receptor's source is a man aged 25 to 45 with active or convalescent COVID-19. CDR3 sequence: CASSRTGVSGELFF. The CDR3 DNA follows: TGTGCCAGCAGCCGGACAGGGGTGAGCGGGGAGCTGTTTTTT.